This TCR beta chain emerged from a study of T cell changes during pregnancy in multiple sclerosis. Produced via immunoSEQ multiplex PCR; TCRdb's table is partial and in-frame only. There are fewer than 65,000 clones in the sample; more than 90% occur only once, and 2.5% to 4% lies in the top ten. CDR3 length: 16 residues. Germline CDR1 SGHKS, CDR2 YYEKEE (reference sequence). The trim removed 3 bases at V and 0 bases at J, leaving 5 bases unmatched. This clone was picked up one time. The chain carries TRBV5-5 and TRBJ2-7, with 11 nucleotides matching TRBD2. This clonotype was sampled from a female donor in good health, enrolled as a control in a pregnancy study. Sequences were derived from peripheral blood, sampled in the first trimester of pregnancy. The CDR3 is CASSSGTSGVSYEQYF. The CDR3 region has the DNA TGTGCCAGCAGCTCGGGGACTAGCGGAGTCTCCTACGAGCAGTACTTC.